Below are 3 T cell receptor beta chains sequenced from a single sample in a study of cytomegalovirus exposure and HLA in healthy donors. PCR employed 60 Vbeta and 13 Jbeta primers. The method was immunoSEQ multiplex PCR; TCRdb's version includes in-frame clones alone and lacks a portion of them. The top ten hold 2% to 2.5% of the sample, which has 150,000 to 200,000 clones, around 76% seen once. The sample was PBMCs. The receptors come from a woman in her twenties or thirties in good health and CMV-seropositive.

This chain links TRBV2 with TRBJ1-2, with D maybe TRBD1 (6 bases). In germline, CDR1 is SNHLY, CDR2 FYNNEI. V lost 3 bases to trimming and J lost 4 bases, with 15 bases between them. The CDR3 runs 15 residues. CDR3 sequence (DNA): TGTGCCAGCAGTGAGGCCGACCCCAGGGGCTATGGCTACACCTTC. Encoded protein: CASSEADPRGYGYTF.

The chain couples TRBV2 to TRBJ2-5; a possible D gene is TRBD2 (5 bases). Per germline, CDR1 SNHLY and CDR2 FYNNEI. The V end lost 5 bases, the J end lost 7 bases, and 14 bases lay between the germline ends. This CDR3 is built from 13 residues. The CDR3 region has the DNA TGTGCCAGCAGTCCGACGACCCGGGGGACCCAGTACTTC. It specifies CASSPTTRGTQYF. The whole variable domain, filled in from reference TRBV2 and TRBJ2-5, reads EPEVTQTPSHQVTQMGQEVILRCVPISNHLYFYWYRQILGQKVEFLVSFYNNEISEKSEIFDDQFSVERPDGSNFTLKIRSTKLEDSAMYFCASSPTTRGTQYFGPGTRLLVL.

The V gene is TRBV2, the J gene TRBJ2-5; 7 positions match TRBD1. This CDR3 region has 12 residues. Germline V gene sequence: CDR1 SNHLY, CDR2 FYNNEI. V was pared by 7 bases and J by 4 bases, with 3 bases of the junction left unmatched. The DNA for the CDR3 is TGTGCCAGCACTACAGGGGTAGAGACCCAGTACTTC. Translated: CASTTGVETQYF.